These T cell receptor beta chains were read from a single sample in a study of shared T cell receptors in the human thymus. Assay: immunoSEQ multiplex PCR; the TCRdb copy retains only in-frame clones and omits some. The sample carries approximately 660,000 clones, around nine tenths recorded once. The same sample was also studied in work on human thymus T cells.

Material: thymocytes. These TCRs come from a boy less than two years old with a congenital heart defect. Each CDR3 is given with its conserved first and last residue. Each record gives: V gene, J gene, clone size, D gene, CDR3 DNA, CDR3 protein. A D gene is named only where the DNA matches it firmly. Rows give clone size only sometimes, using once, few, many, or a class for an expanded clone.

TRBV6-4	TRBJ2-3	-	-	TGTGCCAGCAGTGACTCCCTCTCAGATACGCAGTATTTT	CASSDSLSDTQYF
TRBV29-1	TRBJ2-1	-	TRBD1	TGCAGCGTCTCCGGGACAGGGCGGGGTAATGAGCAGTTCTTC	CSVSGTGRGNEQFF
TRBV4-3	TRBJ2-1	-	TRBD2	TGCGCCAGCAGCCAAGAGGGGACTAGCGCCCATGAGCAGTTCTTC	CASSQEGTSAHEQFF
TRBV10-3	TRBJ2-5	-	-	TGTGCCATCCGGAGCTATACCCAAGAGACCCAGTACTTC	CAIRSYTQETQYF
TRBV25-1	TRBJ2-1	once	TRBD2	TGTGCCAGCAGTGAGTCTAGCGGGAGGGACAATGAGCAGTTCTTC	CASSESSGRDNEQFF
TRBV29-1	TRBJ2-2	-	TRBD2	TGCAGCGTTCAGCCCCGACTAGCGGGAGTCACCGGGGAGCTGTTTTTT	CSVQPRLAGVTGELFF
TRBV19	TRBJ2-2	few	TRBD1	TGTGCCAGTAGAAGACAGGGGGGGACCGGGGAGCTGTTTTTT	CASRRQGGTGELFF
TRBV5-5	TRBJ1-2	-	-	TGTGCCAGCAGCCCTCCACCTAAGACAGGAAGCCATAACTATGGCTACACCTTC	CASSPPPKTGSHNYGYTF
TRBV6-6	TRBJ1-2	-	-	TGTGCCAGCAGACTTGGACAGCCCCTAAGTTATGGCTACACCTTC	CASRLGQPLSYGYTF
TRBV2	TRBJ2-5	-	TRBD1	TGTGCCAGCAGTGAACGGGCAGGGGGCTACCAAGAGACCCAGTACTTC	CASSERAGGYQETQYF
TRBV2	TRBJ2-2	once	-	TGTGCCATCGGGACTTCGAACACCGGGGAGCTGTTTTTT	CAIGTSNTGELFF
TRBV4-1	TRBJ2-7	-	-	TGCGCCAGCAGCCAAGTTTTAGCGTGGCCCTTGCCCTACGAGCAGTACTTC	CASSQVLAWPLPYEQYF
TRBV5-6	TRBJ2-7	-	TRBD2	TGTGCCAGCAGCTGGACTAGCGGGAGAAGCACCTACGAGCAGTACTTC	CASSWTSGRSTYEQYF
TRBV11-2	TRBJ2-1	-	-	TGTGCCAGCAGCCCGGCGGTTGAAGGCCCCAATGAGCAGTTCTTC	CASSPAVEGPNEQFF
TRBV4-3	TRBJ1-2	once	-	TGCGCCAGCAGCCAATACAGGGAACTTAACTATGGCTACACCTTC	CASSQYRELNYGYTF